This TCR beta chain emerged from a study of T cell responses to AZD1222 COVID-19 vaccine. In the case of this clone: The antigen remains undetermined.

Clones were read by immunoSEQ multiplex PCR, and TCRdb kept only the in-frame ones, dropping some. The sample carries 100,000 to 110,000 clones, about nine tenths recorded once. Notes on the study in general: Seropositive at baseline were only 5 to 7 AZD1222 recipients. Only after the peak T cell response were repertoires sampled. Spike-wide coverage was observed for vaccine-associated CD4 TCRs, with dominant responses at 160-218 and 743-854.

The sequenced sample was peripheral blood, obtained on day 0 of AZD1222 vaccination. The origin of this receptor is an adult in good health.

Here the CDR3 DNA reads TGTGCCAGCAGCCACCGGTTGACAGGGAACTCTGGAAACACCATATATTTT. It translates to CASSHRLTGNSGNTIYF. V and J are TRBV3-1 (or the pseudogene TRBV3-2) and TRBJ1-3, with 7 bases aligning to TRBD1. Looked up from germline, CDR1 is LGHDT and CDR2 is YNNKEL (reference sequence). The CDR3 consists of 17 residues. J was trimmed by 0 bases and V by 3 bases; bases with no gene match: 8.